This T cell receptor beta chain originates from a study of OX40 agonist ivuxolimab in advanced cancers. The wider study: Patients were treated with intravenous ivuxolimab, dosed at 0.01 to 10 mg/kg and infused every 2 weeks.

CDR1 MNHEY and CDR2 SMNVEV come from the germline V gene (reference sequence). The CDR3 has 12 amino acids. V lost 5 bases to trimming and J lost 0 bases, with 4 bases between them. Sequenced by immunoSEQ multiplex PCR; TCRdb stores in-frame clones only, minus some. The table lists about 30,000 clones, roughly 84% of them singletons. The receptor was derived from an adult with an advanced solid tumor such as melanoma, head and neck, liver or kidney cancer. The sequencing here drew on CD4+ or CD8+ T cells sorted from blood, taken in a trial of the OX40 agonist ivuxolimab. The chain carries TRBV27 and TRBJ2-5; no clear D. The CDR3 DNA follows: TGTGCCAGCAGTCCGAACCAAGAGACCCAGTACTTC. Protein sequence: CASSPNQETQYF.